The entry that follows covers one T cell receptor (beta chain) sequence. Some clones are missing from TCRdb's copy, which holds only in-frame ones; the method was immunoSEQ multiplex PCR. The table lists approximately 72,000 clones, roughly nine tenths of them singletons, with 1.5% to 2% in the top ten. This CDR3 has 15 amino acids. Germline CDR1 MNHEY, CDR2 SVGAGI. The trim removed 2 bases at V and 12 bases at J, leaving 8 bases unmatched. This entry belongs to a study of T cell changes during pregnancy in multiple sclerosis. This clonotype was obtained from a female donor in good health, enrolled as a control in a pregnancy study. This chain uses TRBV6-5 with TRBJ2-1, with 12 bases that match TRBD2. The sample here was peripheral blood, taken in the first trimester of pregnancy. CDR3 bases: TGTGCCAGCAGTTACCAGTCTAGCGGGAGGGCCTGGCAGTTCTTC. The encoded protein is CASSYQSSGRAWQFF.